A selection of T cell receptor beta chains follows, all from one sample in a study of chemoradiotherapy in HPV16-positive cancers. Here immunoSEQ multiplex PCR was the method, and the copy in TCRdb shows in-frame clones only, minus some. The top ten hold 3.5% to 4% of the sample, which has approximately 35,000 clones, about nine tenths seen once. Sample: blood, taken from a patient who underwent chemoradiotherapy. Receptors originate from a human donor with HPV-associated anogenital cancer. CDR3s include the opening cysteine and the closing phenylalanine or tryptophan. D genes are given only for firm matches. Some rows have no size entry. The others give once, few or many, or a class for an expanded clone.

NA NA TRBJ2-1 TRBV6-5 TGTGCCAGCAGTTACACTGAGAGTAGCTCCTACAATGAGCAGTTCTTC CASSYTESSSYNEQFF
NA TRBD1 TRBJ1-1 TRBV5-1 TGCGCCAGCAGCTGGGTAGGGACAGGCCGCGACACTGAAGCTTTCTTT CASSWVGTGRDTEAFF
NA NA TRBJ1-1 TRBV11-2 TGTGCCAGCAGCTTAGTACGGCGGCTTGGCAGGGCCAACACTGAAGCTTTCTTT CASSLVRRLGRANTEAFF
NA TRBD1 TRBJ2-7 TRBV15 TGTGCCACCAGCAGGGGGACAGGGGGCTACTACGAGCAGTACTTC CATSRGTGGYYEQYF
NA TRBD2 TRBJ2-1 TRBV4-1 TGCGCCAGCAGCCAAGGGTTTTTCGGGGGGGCGAGGCACAATGAGCAGTTCTTC CASSQGFFGGARHNEQFF
NA NA TRBJ2-6 TRBV5-1 TGCGCCAGCAGCCCCGGCTCTGGGGCCAACGTCCTGACTTTC CASSPGSGANVLTF
once NA TRBJ1-2 TRBV11-2 TGTGCCAGCAGCTTAGATCCAGGGCAGAACACCTTC CASSLDPGQNTF
NA NA TRBJ2-7 TRBV6-5 TGTGCCAGCAGTTACGTGGGCGGTGGCGAGCAGTACTTC CASSYVGGGEQYF
NA NA TRBJ1-2 TRBV9 TGTGCCAGCAGCGTAGAAGCAAACGTCGTAGGCTATGGCTACACCTTC CASSVEANVVGYGYTF
NA TRBD2 TRBJ2-1 TRBV19 TGTGCCAGTAGTATAGATTCGGGACTAGCGGGGCGGAATGAGCAGTTCTTC CASSIDSGLAGRNEQFF
NA TRBD2 TRBJ2-3 TRBV6-4 TGTGCCAGCGCCCCGGGACTAGCGGGGGGGGGAGATACGCAGTATTTT CASAPGLAGGGDTQYF
NA NA TRBJ1-1 TRBV7-9 TGTGCCAGCAGCCGGGCCCCGAACACTGAAGCTTTCTTT CASSRAPNTEAFF
NA TRBD2 TRBJ2-1 TRBV2 TGTGCCAGCAGTGAAGGGTCAGCGGGACTAGCTTTACCTGAGCAGTTCTTC CASSEGSAGLALPEQFF
NA TRBD1 TRBJ2-2 TRBV5-4 TGTGCCAGCAGCCTCCGGGACAGAGGCACCGGGGAGCTGTTTTTT CASSLRDRGTGELFF
few NA TRBJ2-7 TRBV6-1 TGTGCCAGCAGTGGGCAGGGCTACGAGCAGTACTTC CASSGQGYEQYF
NA TRBD1 TRBJ2-1 TRBV6-5 TGTGCCAGCAGCCGGGACAGGGGGTTATACAATGAGCAGTTCTTC CASSRDRGLYNEQFF
NA TRBD2 TRBJ2-1 TRBV9 TGTGCCAGCAGCGTAGTCTCCCGGGCGGGGGGGAGGAATGAGCAGTTCTTC CASSVVSRAGGRNEQFF
NA TRBD1 TRBJ1-5 TRBV27 TGTGCCAGCAGTTTAACAGGGGTTGGCAATCAGCCCCAGCATTTT CASSLTGVGNQPQHF
NA TRBD1 TRBJ2-3 TRBV7-9 TGTGCCAGCAGCCCAAGGGGGCCAGATACGCAGTATTTT CASSPRGPDTQYF
few NA TRBJ2-2 TRBV7-9 TGTGCCAGCATAGCCAGGAACACCGGGGAGCTGTTTTTT CASIARNTGELFF
NA NA TRBJ2-7 TRBV18 TGTGCCAGCTCACCCGGACAGTTATACGAGCAGTACTTC CASSPGQLYEQYF
NA NA TRBJ2-7 TRBV5-1 TGCGCCAGCAGCTCGTATCCCTCAACGGGTAGCTCCTACGAGCAGTACTTC CASSSYPSTGSSYEQYF
NA NA TRBJ2-7 TRBV11-2 TGTGCCAGCAGCTTAAGTTTGGGCCCGTCCTACGAGCAGTACTTC CASSLSLGPSYEQYF
NA NA TRBJ2-1 TRBV7-3 TGTGCCAGCAGCCCCACCAATTACAATGAGCAGTTCTTC CASSPTNYNEQFF
NA NA TRBJ1-2 TRBV4-1 TGCGCCAGCAGCCAGGGAAGCTACTATGGCTACACCTTC CASSQGSYYGYTF
NA NA TRBJ2-7 TRBV6-5 TGTGCCAGCAGTTACTCAACAGGGCCGTCCTACGAGCAGTACTTC CASSYSTGPSYEQYF
once NA TRBJ2-5 TRBV19 TGTGCCAGTAGTCCCTTCGGTAAGGGTAAATGGGGAGAGACCCAGTACTTC CASSPFGKGKWGETQYF
NA NA TRBJ1-4 TRBV19 TGTGCCAGTAGCGGGACGCATAATGAAAAACTGTTTTTT CASSGTHNEKLFF
NA TRBD2 TRBJ2-5 TRBV7-2 TGTGCCAGCAGCCGACCGAGTAGAGGGACTAGCGGGGGCCAAGAGACCCAGTACTTC CASSRPSRGTSGGQETQYF
NA TRBD2 TRBJ2-7 TRBV4-2 TGTGCCAGCAGCCAGGGGACTAATTACGAGCAGTACTTC CASSQGTNYEQYF
NA NA TRBJ1-1 TRBV4-3 TGCGCCAGTTCTCGAAGGGGGGGTGCCACTGAAGCTTTCTTT CASSRRGGATEAFF
large NA TRBJ1-5 TRBV6-1 TGTGCCAGCAGCCACACACCGGACACCGGTGCGCCCCAGCATTTT CASSHTPDTGAPQHF
NA NA TRBJ1-1 TRBV21-1 TGTGCCAGCAGCACACGACAGGGGGCGCTCACTGAAGCTTTCTTT CASSTRQGALTEAFF
NA NA TRBJ2-2 TRBV5-5 TGTGCCAGCAGCTTGCGAATGGACACCGGGGAGCTGTTTTTT CASSLRMDTGELFF
NA NA TRBJ2-7 TRBV15 TGTGCCACCAGCAGAGATCTCTCCCAGGTGTACGAGCAGTACTTC CATSRDLSQVYEQYF
NA NA TRBJ2-1 TRBV27 TGTGCCAGCAACCTTCGGGGAAGGGGGATGTACAATGAGCAGTTCTTC CASNLRGRGMYNEQFF
NA TRBD1 TRBJ2-5 TRBV9 TGTGCCAGCAGCGTCGAGGGGACAGGACCCCAAGAGACCCAGTACTTC CASSVEGTGPQETQYF
once NA TRBJ2-4 TRBV2 TGTGCCAGCAGTGATAGGCAGAAAAACATTCAGTACTTC CASSDRQKNIQYF